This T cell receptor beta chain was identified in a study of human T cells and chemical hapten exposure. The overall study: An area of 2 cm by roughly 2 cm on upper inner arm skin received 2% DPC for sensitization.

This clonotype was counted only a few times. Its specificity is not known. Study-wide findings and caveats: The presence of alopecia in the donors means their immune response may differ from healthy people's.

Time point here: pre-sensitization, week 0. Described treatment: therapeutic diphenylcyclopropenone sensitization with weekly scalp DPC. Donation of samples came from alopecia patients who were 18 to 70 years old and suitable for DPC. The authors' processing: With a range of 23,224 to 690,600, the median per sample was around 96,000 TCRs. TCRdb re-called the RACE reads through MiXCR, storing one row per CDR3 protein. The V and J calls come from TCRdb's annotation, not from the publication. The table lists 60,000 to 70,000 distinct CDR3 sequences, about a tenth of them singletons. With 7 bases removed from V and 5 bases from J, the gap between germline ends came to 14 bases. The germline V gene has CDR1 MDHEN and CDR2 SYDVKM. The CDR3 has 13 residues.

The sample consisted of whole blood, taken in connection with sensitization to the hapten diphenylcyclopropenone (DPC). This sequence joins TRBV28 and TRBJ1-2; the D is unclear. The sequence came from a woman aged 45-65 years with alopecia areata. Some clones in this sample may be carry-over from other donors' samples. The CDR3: CASNPRGGYGYTF. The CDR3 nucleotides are TGTGCCAGCAACCCACGGGGTGGGTATGGCTACACCTTC.